The clone carrying this T cell receptor beta chain appeared a few times. This record belongs to a study of CD8+ T cells in alopecia areata. The length of the CDR3 is 13 residues. V was cut by 5 bases and J by 4 bases, with 11 bases left in between. Germline CDR1 SEHNR, CDR2 FQNEAQ (reference sequence). RNA extraction was followed by reverse transcription into cDNA, which acted as the sequencing template. Profiled with immunoSEQ multiplex PCR; TCRdb holds only in-frame clones, not every one. This table holds 98,000 or so clones, 55% to 70% found once. The chain recombines TRBV7-9 with TRBJ2-5, with D possibly being TRBD1 or TRBD2 (5 bases each). The clonotype originates from a human donor with alopecia areata. Sequenced input: NKG2D-low CD8+ T cells sorted from blood. Written as DNA, the CDR3 is TGTGCCAGCAGCCCTAATGGGGGAGAGACCCAGTACTTC. As protein: CASSPNGGETQYF.